This TCR beta chain is from a study of cytomegalovirus exposure and HLA in healthy donors. Across the study: It was reported in a later analysis that the same platform had been used for the 120 or so validation repertoires as for the 666 first-cohort repertoires. General study findings and limits: The classifier reportedly diagnosed cytomegalovirus status with high specificity and sensitivity. It was found in a later analysis that first-cohort TCR clusters tended to co-occur in the 120 validation repertoires.

As regards this clone: The target antigen is unknown.

Per the germline V gene, CDR1 is ENHRY and CDR2 is SYGVKD. V lost 3 bases, J lost 2 bases, and 19 bases stayed unmatched. The CDR3 length is 20 residues. Clones were sequenced by immunoSEQ multiplex PCR, and TCRdb holds only the in-frame ones, with some missing. This sample has about 190,000 clones; roughly 83% occur once, and the top ten carry roughly 1.5%. This TCR was sampled from a woman aged 18-35 years in good health and CMV-seronegative. The chain has TRBV10-3 and TRBJ1-5; the match to TRBD1 covers 7 bases. The sequenced sample was PBMCs. CDR3 amino acids: CAISEHPRTIQGTGNQPQHF. Here the CDR3 DNA reads TGTGCCATCAGTGAACACCCGCGCACGATACAGGGGACGGGCAATCAGCCCCAGCATTTT.